This T cell receptor beta chain emerged from a study of blood T cell repertoires in COVID-19. Turning to the study itself: COVID-19 samples collected from the United States, Italy and Spain covered acute and convalescent phases.

In the authors' methods: The authors estimated nucleated cell counts from reference gene primer amplification. Sequenced by immunoSEQ multiplex PCR; TCRdb stores in-frame clones only, minus some. V and J calls and clone size come straight from that table; D and trimming were deduced from the DNA. The sample gives about 380,000 clones, 81% of which show up once; 0.85% to 1.3% is in the top ten. There are 16 residues in the CDR3. The V and J ends lost 5 bases and 2 bases, in that order; junction bases with no gene match: 9. Germline V CDR1 and CDR2: MDHEN, SYDVKM. The TCR was taken from a human donor with acute or convalescent COVID-19. The donor label of this sample is uncertain. Sequencing input: peripheral blood. The chain recombines TRBV28 with TRBJ2-3, with 8 bases aligning to TRBD2. This CDR3 reads CASSTPSAGATDTQYF. CDR3 nucleotide sequence: TGTGCCAGCAGTACCCCGTCAGCGGGGGCCACAGATACGCAGTATTTT.